The sequence of this TCR beta chain was determined in a study of post-analysis software for immune sequencing data. Study at large: As for disease course, relapsing-remitting, secondary progressive and progressive-relapsing multiple sclerosis were all included.

Turning to this clonotype: Its antigen is unidentified.

The CDR3 length is 14 residues. With 5 bases clipped from V and 11 bases from J, the junction kept 11 bases outside the gene matches. Germline loops: CDR1 LNHNV, CDR2 YYDKDF (reference sequence). General study findings and limits: Controls significantly exceeded multiple sclerosis patients in normalized Chao1 diversity. A few TRBV segments were significantly more frequent in patients than in controls. TRBV5-6, TRBV5-1 and TRBV20-1 were among these segments. Batch-mates among the samples co-clustered strongly by F measure.

cDNA libraries of TCR beta carried unique molecular identifiers. TCRdb independently ran MiXCR on the PCR reads; one entry per CDR3 protein. The data contain roughly 670,000 distinct CDR3 sequences, roughly three fifths of them singletons. This rearrangement joins TRBV15 to TRBJ2-5; 10 positions match TRBD1. The TCR sequence derives from a girl aged 2-15 years with multiple sclerosis. What was sequenced was blood. This chain's CDR3 is CATSRDRGGKEQYF. CDR3 sequence (DNA): TGTGCCACCAGCCGGGACAGGGGAGGGAAAGAGCAGTACTTC. Full variable domain (rest looked up from reference TRBV15 and TRBJ2-5): DAMVIQNPRYQVTQFGKPVTLSCSQTLNHNVMYWYQQKSSQAPKLLFHYYDKDFNNEADTPDNFQSRRPNTSFCFLDIRSPGLGDTAMYLCATSRDRGGKEQYFGPGTRLLVL.